This T cell receptor beta chain comes out of a study of blood T cell repertoires in COVID-19. Overall study: Acute and convalescent COVID-19 samples came from the United States, Italy and Spain.

V gave up 6 bases and J gave up 0 bases; unmatched junction bases: 2. CDR1 KGHSH and CDR2 LQKENI come from the germline V gene. This CDR3 comprises 14 residues. Measured with immunoSEQ multiplex PCR; TCRdb has only the in-frame clones, and not every one. Found here are roughly 300,000 clones, around four fifths of them singletons; the top ten hold over 8.5%. Sequencing was done on a sample of peripheral blood. This rearrangement joins TRBV18 to TRBJ2-7, with 10 bases that match TRBD1. This TCR was sampled from a woman between 45 and 65 years old who had recovered from COVID-19. CDR3 DNA sequence: TGTGCCAGCTCCCGGACAGGGGGCTCCTACGAGCAGTACTTC. Residues: CASSRTGGSYEQYF.